Listed below are T cell receptor beta chains from one sample, sequenced in a study of cytomegalovirus exposure and HLA in healthy donors. Only in-frame clones appear in the TCRdb table, and some are missing; sequencing was by immunoSEQ multiplex PCR. The table shows more than 45,000 clones, with roughly four fifths occurring only once. Sequencing was done on a sample of PBMCs. Receptor source: a man aged 25-45 years in good health and CMV-seronegative. CDR3s include the opening cysteine and the closing phenylalanine or tryptophan. D genes are given only for firm matches. Size is omitted from some rows. Given values are once, few, many or a class for expanded clones.

j_call clone_size d_call v_call cdr3_aa cdr3_nt
TRBJ1-5 . . TRBV29-1 CSVGVGGSGNQPQHF TGCAGCGTTGGTGTGGGGGGGTCGGGTAATCAGCCCCAGCATTTT
TRBJ1-2 . . TRBV5-6 CASSPTGVYGYTF TGTGCCAGCAGTCCGACCGGGGTATATGGCTACACCTTC
TRBJ2-1 . TRBD1 TRBV15 CATSREQGTYNEQFF TGTGCCACCAGCAGAGAACAGGGGACATACAATGAGCAGTTCTTC
TRBJ1-1 . . TRBV29-1 CSVEKRSVGTEAFF TGCAGCGTTGAAAAAAGGTCCGTCGGGACTGAAGCTTTCTTT
TRBJ1-2 . . TRBV6-1 CASGGANYGYTF TGTGCCAGCGGCGGGGCCAACTATGGCTACACCTTC
TRBJ2-7 . . TRBV28 CASSLPSYEQYF TGTGCCAGCAGTCTACCCTCCTACGAGCAGTACTTC
TRBJ1-5 . TRBD1 TRBV6-5 CASSSGGSGQPQHF TGTGCCAGCAGTTCAGGGGGCTCAGGCCAGCCCCAGCATTTT
TRBJ2-7 . . TRBV4-2 CASSQALGGILYEQYF TGTGCCAGCAGCCAAGCCCTCGGAGGAATTCTCTACGAGCAGTACTTC
TRBJ1-1 . TRBD1 TRBV6-6 CASSNRQGTEAFF TGTGCCAGCAGTAACCGACAGGGCACTGAAGCTTTCTTT
TRBJ2-7 . TRBD1 TRBV10-3 CAISPGQGVSYEQYF TGTGCCATCAGTCCGGGACAGGGAGTGTCCTACGAGCAGTACTTC
TRBJ1-1 few . TRBV25-1 CASSEQGTVEAFF TGTGCCAGCAGTGAACAGGGGACCGTTGAAGCTTTCTTT
TRBJ2-7 . . TRBV5-1 CASRSGSSYEQYF TGCGCCAGCAGATCCGGGAGCTCCTACGAGCAGTACTTC
TRBJ1-2 . TRBD1 TRBV28 CASRTPRGRNGYTF TGTGCCAGCAGGACACCCAGGGGGCGTAATGGCTACACCTTC
TRBJ2-1 . . TRBV7-2 CASSPWRSPSSYNEQFF TGTGCCAGCAGCCCTTGGAGGAGTCCGAGCTCCTACAATGAGCAGTTCTTC
TRBJ1-1 . . TRBV5-1 CASSLAPGRAEDTEAFF TGCGCCAGCAGCTTGGCCCCAGGGAGGGCTGAGGACACTGAAGCTTTCTTT
TRBJ2-1 . TRBD2 TRBV7-9 CSSSLLAGGANEQFF TGTTCCAGCAGCTTACTAGCGGGAGGGGCCAATGAGCAGTTCTTC
TRBJ2-1 . . TRBV7-9 CATELYREQFF TGTGCCACCGAACTGTACCGTGAGCAGTTCTTC
TRBJ2-3 . . TRBV15 CATSSIRDSSPDTQYF TGTGCCACCAGCAGCATTCGGGACTCTTCCCCAGATACGCAGTATTTT
TRBJ1-2 . TRBD1 TRBV9 CASSARTGEPNYGYTF TGTGCCAGCAGCGCCAGGACAGGGGAACCTAACTATGGCTACACCTTC
TRBJ1-5 . TRBD1 TRBV10-3 CATGQGAYSNQPQHF TGTGCCACGGGGCAGGGGGCCTATAGCAATCAGCCCCAGCATTTT
TRBJ2-7 few . TRBV18 CASSPGQFYEQYF TGTGCCAGCTCACCCGGACAGTTTTACGAGCAGTACTTC
TRBJ2-3 . TRBD1 TRBV6-6 CASSTGTGSSVDTQYF TGTGCCAGCAGTACCGGGACAGGGAGCAGCGTGGATACGCAGTATTTT
TRBJ1-5 . TRBD1 TRBV4-1 CASRKNATARQGPNQPQHF TGCGCCAGCAGGAAAAACGCCACGGCAAGACAGGGTCCCAATCAGCCCCAGCATTTT
TRBJ2-1 . . TRBV6-1 CAIRQATYNEQFF TGTGCCATCCGACAGGCGACCTACAATGAGCAGTTCTTC
TRBJ2-1 . TRBD2 TRBV6-4 CASSEREGLVKFF TGTGCCAGCAGTGAGCGGGAGGGCCTAGTGAAGTTCTTC
TRBJ2-1 . TRBD2 TRBV6-6 CASNLKGLAGANEQFF TGTGCCAGCAACCTTAAAGGACTAGCGGGAGCCAATGAGCAGTTCTTC
TRBJ2-7 few TRBD1 TRBV4-3 CASSHSGTGEYEQYF TGCGCCAGCAGCCATTCCGGGACAGGGGAGTACGAGCAGTACTTC
TRBJ1-2 . . TRBV6-5 CASRAGNYGYTF TGTGCCAGCAGGGCAGGAAACTATGGCTACACCTTC
TRBJ2-6 . . TRBV10-2 CASNDGVSGANVLTF TGCGCCAGCAACGACGGGGTCTCTGGGGCCAACGTCCTGACTTTC
TRBJ2-1 . TRBD1 TRBV2 CASRAGGGYNEQFF TGTGCCAGCAGGGCAGGGGGCGGGTACAATGAGCAGTTCTTC
TRBJ2-5 . TRBD1 TRBV28 CASSTTGNVGETQYF TGTGCCAGCAGCACGACAGGGAACGTAGGGGAGACCCAGTACTTC
TRBJ1-4 once TRBD1 TRBV5-1 CASSPGTGATNEKLFF TGCGCCAGCAGCCCGGGGACAGGCGCAACTAATGAAAAACTGTTTTTT
TRBJ2-3 . . TRBV6-5 CASRLGGATDTQYF TGTGCCAGCAGGCTTGGAGGGGCCACAGATACGCAGTATTTT
TRBJ2-5 . . TRBV6-5 CASNRGQNIGETQYF TGTGCCAGCAACCGCGGACAGAACATCGGGGAGACCCAGTACTTC
TRBJ2-2 . TRBD1 TRBV15 CATSSGLGTESTGELFF TGTGCCACCAGCAGCGGGCTGGGGACAGAGTCCACCGGGGAGCTGTTTTTT
TRBJ1-2 . . TRBV11-2 CASSYGSSLDGYTF TGTGCCAGCAGCTATGGTAGCTCCCTCGACGGCTACACCTTC
TRBJ2-1 . TRBD2 TRBV5-1 CASIAGETYNEQFF TGCGCCAGCATAGCGGGGGAAACCTACAATGAGCAGTTCTTC
TRBJ1-4 . TRBD1 TRBV9 CASSVGTETTNEKLFF TGTGCCAGCAGCGTCGGGACAGAGACAACTAATGAAAAACTGTTTTTT
TRBJ2-3 . . TRBV5-1 CASSLVAGAPADTQYF TGCGCCAGCAGCTTGGTTGCGGGGGCCCCGGCCGATACGCAGTATTTT
TRBJ1-1 . . TRBV9 CASSPSNRNTEAFF TGTGCCAGCAGCCCGAGTAATAGGAACACTGAAGCTTTCTTT
TRBJ2-3 . . TRBV6-5 CASSYHPSGADTQYF TGTGCCAGCAGTTACCACCCCTCGGGGGCAGATACGCAGTATTTT
TRBJ2-7 once TRBD1 TRBV27 CASSTPGQTYEQYF TGTGCCAGCAGTACCCCGGGACAGACCTACGAGCAGTACTTC
TRBJ1-3 . . TRBV29-1 CSVGLDPGNTIYF TGCAGCGTAGGACTGGACCCTGGGAACACCATATATTTT
TRBJ2-7 . TRBD2 TRBV4-1 CASSQGAGRTRNEQYF TGCGCCAGCAGCCAAGGCGCCGGTCGGACTAGGAACGAGCAGTACTTC
TRBJ1-5 . . TRBV19 CASKSGQNNQPQHF TGTGCCAGTAAGTCAGGGCAGAACAATCAGCCCCAGCATTTT
TRBJ1-1 . . TRBV28 CASTMGQPKPGAFF TGTGCCAGCACCATGGGACAACCCAAACCTGGAGCTTTCTTT
TRBJ1-6 . TRBD1 TRBV15 CATSRSGQVKDSPLHF TGTGCCACCAGCAGGTCAGGACAGGTTAAGGATTCACCCCTCCACTTT
TRBJ2-1 few TRBD1 TRBV5-1 CASSSITGTGSNEQFF TGCGCCAGCAGCTCTATCACCGGGACAGGATCCAATGAGCAGTTCTTC
TRBJ2-5 . TRBD2 TRBV7-9 CASSPTSGRQETQYF TGTGCCAGCAGTCCTACTAGCGGGAGACAAGAGACCCAGTACTTC
TRBJ2-1 . TRBD2 TRBV2 CASSLLLAGVNEQFF TGTGCCAGCAGCCTACTATTAGCGGGGGTCAATGAGCAGTTCTTC
TRBJ1-4 . . TRBV18 CASSPPGASTNEKLFF TGTGCCAGCTCACCCCCAGGGGCTTCAACTAATGAAAAACTGTTTTTT
TRBJ1-1 . . TRBV7-6 CASSLPSQIMNTEAFF TGTGCCAGCAGCTTACCATCCCAGATCATGAACACTGAAGCTTTCTTT
TRBJ2-3 . . TRBV5-1 CASSFGQGGISDTQYF TGCGCCAGCAGCTTCGGACAGGGAGGGATCTCGGATACGCAGTATTTT
TRBJ1-3 . . TRBV6-5 CASSVTGFPGNTIYF TGTGCCAGCAGTGTTACAGGGTTCCCTGGAAACACCATATATTTT
TRBJ2-6 . . TRBV12-5 CASGGGTGANVLTF TGTGCTAGTGGTGGAGGGACTGGGGCCAACGTCCTGACTTTC
TRBJ1-5 . . TRBV19 CASRQGSNQPQHF TGTGCCAGTAGACAGGGAAGCAATCAGCCCCAGCATTTT
TRBJ1-1 . TRBD1 TRBV29-1 CSVTGDPTEAFF TGCAGCGTCACAGGGGATCCCACTGAAGCTTTCTTT
TRBJ2-5 . TRBD2 TRBV7-2 CASSLGGLAETQYF TGTGCCAGCAGCTTAGGGGGACTAGCGGAGACCCAGTACTTC